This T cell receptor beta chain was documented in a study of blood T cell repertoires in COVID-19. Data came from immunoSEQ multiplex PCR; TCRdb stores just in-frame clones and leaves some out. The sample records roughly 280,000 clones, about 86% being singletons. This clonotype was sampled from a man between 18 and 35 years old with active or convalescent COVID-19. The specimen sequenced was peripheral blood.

The CDR3 DNA is TGTGCCAGCAGCCAACGACGCACAGGTGCCTACGAGCAGTACTTC. As protein: CASSQRRTGAYEQYF. The chain uses TRBV7-8 and TRBJ2-7; the D gene is possibly TRBD1 (5 bases). The V end was cut by 5 bases, the J end by 2 bases, with 16 bases between. Germline V gene sequence: CDR1 SGHVS, CDR2 FQNEAQ. The CDR3 is 15 residues long.